The 31 T cell receptor beta chains given below trace back to one sample, sequenced in a study of cytotoxic CD8 clonotypes in ibrutinib-treated CLL. Here immunoSEQ multiplex PCR was the method, and the copy in TCRdb shows in-frame clones only, minus some. The repertoire consists of some 130,000 clones, with 80% to 90% occurring once and the leading ten covering approximately 2%. This specimen consisted of PBMCs, obtained after 24 months of ibrutinib treatment. These receptors originate from a human donor with chronic lymphocytic leukemia.

This clone occurred a few times. V is TRBV7-9 and J is TRBJ2-1; D uncertain. The CDR3 extends over 16 amino acids. Trimming cost V 4 bases and J 9 bases, with 22 bases left between them. Germline CDR1 SEHNR, CDR2 FQNEAQ (reference sequence). CDR3: CASSSTIGPSWREQFF. Here the CDR3 DNA reads TGTGCCAGCAGCTCGACGATTGGACCTTCTTGGCGTGAGCAGTTCTTC.

The chain links TRBV15 to TRBJ1-3, with 9 bases that match TRBD1. V gave up 8 bases and J gave up 5 bases; unmatched junction bases: 7. Germline V gives CDR1 LNHNV, CDR2 YYDKDF (reference sequence). CDR3 size: 14 residues. CDR3 nucleotides: TGTGCCACCCGGGACAGGGAACGAAGAAACACCATATATTTT. Encoded protein: CATRDRERRNTIYF.

The chain couples TRBV28 to TRBJ2-5; TRBD1 might be the D (6 bases). With 1 base removed from V and 5 bases from J, the gap between germline ends came to 17 bases. CDR3 length: 16 residues. Germline-derived CDR1 and CDR2 are MDHEN and SYDVKM. CDR3 DNA: TGTGCCAGCAGTTTATTGGGCAGGGGTCCGGGGGAGACCCAGTACTTC. Encoded protein: CASSLLGRGPGETQYF.

The chain joins TRBV18 to TRBJ1-5; D perhaps matches TRBD1 (6 bases). The CDR3 has 14 residues. Trimming took 3 bases from V and 3 from J, leaving 9 bases between them. Germline V gene data show CDR1 as KGHSH and CDR2 as LQKENI. The DNA of the CDR3 is TGTGCCAGCTCACCTTCAGGGGACAATCAGCCCCAGCATTTT. Protein: CASSPSGDNQPQHF.

This chain links TRBV19 with TRBJ2-7, with D maybe TRBD2 (6 bases). The V end lost 6 bases, the J end lost 2 bases, and 17 bases lay between the germline ends. Germline CDR1 reads LNHDA; CDR2 reads SQIVND (reference sequence). The CDR3 runs to 15 residues. CDR3 in DNA: TGTGCCAGTAGCACCTCTGGAGGGCGCCCCTACGAGCAGTACTTC. Its translation is CASSTSGGRPYEQYF.

The chain carries TRBV6-1 and TRBJ2-7, with D perhaps TRBD2 (5 bases). CDR1 and CDR2 (germline): MNHNS, SASEGT. The CDR3 consists of 10 residues. Trimming stripped 7 bases from V and 7 bases from J, with 8 bases between. CDR3 sequence reads: CASTGKEQYF. The CDR3 nucleotides read TGTGCCAGCACGGGGAAAGAGCAGTACTTC.

The rearrangement links TRBV29-1 to TRBJ2-7, with 8 bases that match TRBD1. The germline V gene encodes CDR1 SQVTM and CDR2 ANQGSEA. The CDR3 has 13 residues. Losses at the gene ends were 6 bases for V and 7 bases for J; bases not matched to a gene: 11. This CDR3 is CSVLSGGGREQYF. The CDR3 DNA is TGCAGCGTCCTCTCAGGGGGCGGAAGGGAGCAGTACTTC.

The rearrangement joins TRBV5-1 to TRBJ2-5; 8 bases align to TRBD1. V dropped 1 base and J dropped 4; count of bases not matched to a gene: 9. CDR1 is SGHRS, CDR2 YFSETQ, per germline. CDR3 length equals 16 residues. The CDR3 is CASSLLGQGVGETQYF. CDR3 DNA sequence: TGCGCCAGCAGCTTGCTCGGACAGGGTGTCGGAGAGACCCAGTACTTC.

The chain couples TRBV30 to TRBJ2-5; D is unresolved. CDR1 and CDR2 (germline): GTSNPN, SVGIG (reference sequence). This CDR3 is built from 15 residues. The V gene lost 1 base and the J gene lost 0 bases, with 12 bases spanning the gap. The CDR3 bases are TGTGCCTGGAGTGCCTTCGGACGGAACCAAGAGACCCAGTACTTC. It is translated as CAWSAFGRNQETQYF.

The chain has TRBV5-1 and TRBJ1-1; D unresolved. Germline lookup yields CDR1 SGHRS and CDR2 YFSETQ. The ends were cut back, 4 bases at V and 0 bases at J, with 13 bases in the middle. This CDR3 region has 15 residues. The CDR3: CASSPQTLMNTEAFF. CDR3 DNA: TGCGCCAGCAGCCCGCAAACACTTATGAACACTGAAGCTTTCTTT.

This clone was picked up many times. The chain is built from TRBV7-2 and TRBJ2-7; TRBD2 agrees at 9 bases. V lost 5 bases and J lost 6; bases outside the gene matches: 11. Germline V gene data show CDR1 as SGHTA and CDR2 as FQGNSA. The CDR3 is 15 amino acids. CDR3 sequence reads: CASSLAGSGSSEQYF. In nucleotides, the CDR3 is TGTGCCAGCAGCCTTGCGGGTAGCGGGAGTAGCGAGCAGTACTTC.

V usage is TRBV15 and J usage is TRBJ1-3; 9 bases align to TRBD1. The ends lost 3 bases at V and 9 bases at J; junction bases unmatched: 9. Germline CDR1 LNHNV, CDR2 YYDKDF (reference sequence). The CDR3 runs 15 residues. CDR3 DNA sequence: TGTGCCACCAGCAGTCAGAAACAGGGGGCGAGCACCATATATTTT. It yields the protein CATSSQKQGASTIYF.

This clone appeared a few times. CDR3: CASGLAGGPRTGELFF. CDR3 in DNA: TGTGCCAGCGGCCTAGCGGGAGGGCCTCGAACCGGGGAGCTGTTTTTT. V usage is TRBV7-2 and J usage is TRBJ2-2; 12 bases map to TRBD2. This CDR3 has 16 residues. The junction had 9 bases not matched to a gene; V was cut back by 8 bases and J by 5 bases. CDR1 SGHTA and CDR2 FQGNSA come from the germline V gene. Based on the CDR3 plus reference TRBV7-2 and TRBJ2-2, the full variable domain is GAGVSQSPSNKVTEKGKDVELRCDPISGHTALYWYRQSLGQGLEFLIYFQGNSAPDKSGLPSDRFSAERTGGSVSTLTIQRTQQEDSAVYLCASGLAGGPRTGELFFGEGSRLTVL.

The rearrangement joins TRBV9 to TRBJ1-1, with D unresolved. The CDR3 has 15 amino acids. CDR1 is SGDLS, CDR2 YYNGEE, per germline. The V end was cut by 4 bases, the J end by 3 bases, with 16 bases between. The CDR3: CASSPLGRADTEAFF. The CDR3 DNA reads TGTGCCAGCAGCCCATTGGGGAGAGCAGACACTGAAGCTTTCTTT.

V and J are TRBV28 and TRBJ2-7, with TRBD1 matching 8 bases. The V gene's germline CDR1 is MDHEN and CDR2 SYDVKM. The CDR3 spans 12 residues. Germline trimming cut 6 bases from V and 4 bases from J; bases unmatched to any gene: 2. The DNA of the CDR3 is TGTGCCAGCAGGGGACAGGCATACGAGCAGTACTTC. Residues: CASRGQAYEQYF.

This chain joins TRBV6-5 and TRBJ2-1, with D perhaps matching TRBD1 (5 bases). The germline CDR1 and CDR2 sequences are MNHEY and SVGAGI. V was pared by 0 bases and J by 0 bases, with 9 bases between. This CDR3 is 16 amino acids long. This CDR3 is CASSYSRQRSYNEQFF. CDR3 DNA: TGTGCCAGCAGTTACTCGAGACAGCGCTCCTACAATGAGCAGTTCTTC.

This sequence joins TRBV7-2 and TRBJ1-5; 7 bases map to TRBD1. CDR1 is SGHTA and CDR2 is FQGNSA in the germline V gene. CDR3 size: 15 residues. V lost 2 bases, J lost 6 bases, and 7 bases stayed unmatched. DNA for the CDR3: TGTGCCAGCAGCTTAAACGGACAGGTGGGTCAGCCCCAGCATTTT. It translates to CASSLNGQVGQPQHF.

This chain joins TRBV7-2 and TRBJ1-2, with TRBD1 identical over 7 bases. This CDR3 has 15 amino acids. Germline CDR1 is SGHTA and CDR2 is FQGNSA. Germline trimming cut 5 bases from V and 8 bases from J; bases unmatched to any gene: 14. CDR3 sequence reads: CASSLPPGQRRGYTF. The CDR3 region has the DNA TGTGCCAGCAGCCTTCCACCGGGACAGAGGAGGGGCTACACCTTC.

The chain carries TRBV6-1 and TRBJ1-2; tentatively, D is TRBD1 (5 bases). The germline gives CDR1 MNHNS, CDR2 SASEGT. The CDR3 is 13 amino acids. V lost 7 bases, J lost 2 bases, and 11 bases lay in between. CDR3 nucleotides: TGTGCCAGCACCGAGCGGGGGAACTATGGCTACACCTTC. Translation: CASTERGNYGYTF.

The chain has TRBV2 and TRBJ2-1; 7 bases map to TRBD2. CDR1 and CDR2 from the germline V gene are SNHLY and FYNNEI. The CDR3 runs 14 residues. After removal of 6 bases from V and 10 bases from J, the junction contained 12 bases not matched to a gene. The CDR3 loop reads CASRRTFGAGEQFF. The DNA of the CDR3 is TGTGCCAGCAGGAGGACCTTTGGAGCGGGAGAGCAGTTCTTC.

The chain has TRBV7-9 and TRBJ1-6; a possible D gene is TRBD1 (6 bases). Trimming stripped 3 bases from V and 10 bases from J, with 13 bases between. The germline V gene has CDR1 SEHNR and CDR2 FQNEAQ (reference sequence). This CDR3 comprises 14 residues. The CDR3 region is CASSFGTGRSPLHF. In DNA form, the CDR3 reads TGTGCCAGCAGCTTTGGAACAGGGCGCTCACCCCTCCACTTT.

Ten or more counts support this clone. The rearrangement links TRBV2 to TRBJ1-5; D unresolved. Trimming shortened V by 5 bases and J by 2 bases, and 19 bases separated the two germline ends. Germline CDR1 SNHLY, CDR2 FYNNEI. The CDR3 length is 17 residues. CDR3 sequence (DNA): TGTGCCAGCAGTAAGACGGTGACTGTGAGAGGCAATCAGCCCCAGCATTTT. It is translated as CASSKTVTVRGNQPQHF.

The genes are TRBV7-2 and TRBJ1-1; maybe TRBD1 (6 bases). Trimming took 5 bases from V and 5 from J, leaving 12 bases between them. CDR3 length equals 13 residues. Germline V gene data show CDR1 as SGHTA and CDR2 as FQGNSA. CDR3 nucleotide sequence: TGTGCCAGCAGCACGGGGGCACGGACTGAAGCTTTCTTT. It translates to CASSTGARTEAFF.

V and J are TRBV10-3 and TRBJ2-3, with 9 bases aligning to TRBD1. CDR1 and CDR2 (germline): ENHRY, SYGVKD. With V trimmed by 6 bases and J by 0 bases, 4 bases remained unmatched. There are 15 residues in the CDR3. CDR3 bases: TGTGCCATCAGGCCGGGACAGGGTAGCACAGATACGCAGTATTTT. Translation: CAIRPGQGSTDTQYF.

The gene calls are TRBV27 and TRBJ2-7; 9 nucleotides match TRBD2. CDR3 length: 15 amino acids. V trimming: 6 bases; J trimming: 1 base; junction bases outside the gene matches: 7. The germline gives CDR1 MNHEY, CDR2 SMNVEV (reference sequence). The CDR3 DNA reads TGTGCCAGCAGGTTCGGGACTAGCCTTTCCTACGAGCAGTACTTC. Its translation is CASRFGTSLSYEQYF.

This clone was recorded only once. The V call is TRBV18, the J call TRBJ1-1; possible D gene TRBD1, 5 bases. This CDR3 region has 13 residues. V was pared by 6 bases and J by 5 bases, with 13 bases between. Germline V gene sequence: CDR1 KGHSH, CDR2 LQKENI. The CDR3 region is CASSQGEQTEAFF. In DNA form, the CDR3 reads TGTGCCAGCTCCCAAGGGGAGCAAACTGAAGCTTTCTTT.

The chain has TRBV7-9 and TRBJ2-7; D perhaps matches TRBD1 (6 bases). Germline V CDR1 and CDR2: SEHNR, FQNEAQ (reference sequence). Trimming took off 2 bases at V and 0 bases at J, with 8 bases between the two ends. The CDR3 totals 14 residues. The CDR3 loop reads CASSLTGSSYEQYF. The CDR3 nucleotides are TGTGCCAGCAGCTTAACAGGGAGCTCCTACGAGCAGTACTTC.

The chain is built from TRBV4-3 and TRBJ1-2, with D possibly being TRBD1 (6 bases). Trimming removed 0 bases from V and 6 bases from J, with 14 bases in between. The CDR3 totals 15 residues. Germline CDR1 LGHNA, CDR2 YSLEER. CDR3 residues: CASSQEPNGGHGYTF. CDR3 nucleotides: TGCGCCAGCAGCCAAGAGCCGAATGGGGGGCATGGCTACACCTTC.

The V gene is TRBV7-9, the J gene TRBJ1-1; TRBD1 matches 11 bases. J was trimmed by 0 bases and V by 4 bases; bases with no gene match: 4. Looked up from germline, CDR1 is SEHNR and CDR2 is FQNEAQ (reference sequence). The CDR3 spans 16 residues. Here the CDR3 reads CASSSGQGGMNTEAFF. CDR3 nucleotides: TGTGCCAGCAGCTCGGGACAGGGGGGAATGAACACTGAAGCTTTCTTT.

The rearrangement joins TRBV29-1 to TRBJ1-2, with D uncertain. CDR3 size: 13 residues. CDR1 is SQVTM and CDR2 is ANQGSEA in the germline V gene. Deletions cut 4 bases from V and 5 bases from J, with 14 bases between. DNA of the CDR3: TGCAGCGTTGGAGACCCCCCGAAATATGGCTACACCTTC. It codes for CSVGDPPKYGYTF. Using reference TRBV29-1 and TRBJ1-2 for the parts outside the CDR3, the full variable domain is SAVISQKPSRDICQRGTSLTIQCQVDSQVTMMFWYRQQPGQSLTLIATANQGSEATYESGFVIDKFPISRPNLTFSTLTVSNMSPEDSSIYLCSVGDPPKYGYTFGSGTRLTVV.

This chain links TRBV4-1 with TRBJ2-3; D gene uncertain. Germline V gene data show CDR1 as MGHRA and CDR2 as YSYEKL. V dropped 4 bases and J dropped 2 bases, with 7 bases sitting between them. CDR3 size: 13 residues. CDR3 DNA sequence: TGCGCCAGCAGCCTCCTAGTCACAGATACGCAGTATTTT. Amino acid sequence: CASSLLVTDTQYF.